Listed below are T cell receptor beta chains from one sample, sequenced in a study of T-cell memory formation after mild COVID-19. TCRdb re-derived calls from the 5' RACE reads in MiXCR, one entry per CDR3 protein. The repertoire includes about 350,000 distinct CDR3 sequences, approximately 13% of them detected once, and about 24% sits in the top ten. Sequenced material: PBMCs or a T cell subset sorted from them (not recorded which). The receptors originated from a young man who had mild COVID-19 (a few samples of this study predate the infection). Cell type and time point are not known. Both conserved end residues are part of each CDR3. A D gene is named only where the DNA matches it firmly. Clone size is not always given. Where it is, it says once, few, many or a class for expanded clones.

v_gene	j_gene	d_gene	abundance	CDR3aa	CDR3nt
TRBV20-1	TRBJ2-5	NA	many	CSAPEGGETQYF	TGCAGTGCTCCCGAGGGGGGGGAGACCCAGTACTTC
TRBV7-9	TRBJ2-3	TRBD1	few	CASSRTQQGQDTQYF	TGTGCCAGCAGCCGGACCCAACAGGGGCAAGATACGCAGTATTTT
TRBV6-5	TRBJ2-5	TRBD1	NA	CASSHLRTGQETQYF	TGTGCCAGCAGCCACCTCAGGACAGGTCAAGAGACCCAGTACTTC
TRBV6-2/TRBV6-3	TRBJ2-3	NA	few	CASSYPPLGGDFTDTQYF	TGTGCCAGCAGTTACCCCCCCCTTGGCGGGGACTTCACAGATACGCAGTATTTT
TRBV6-6	TRBJ2-5	NA	few	CASSYSGRSGETQYF	TGTGCCAGCAGTTACTCAGGTCGTTCCGGGGAGACCCAGTACTTC
TRBV5-1	TRBJ1-4	TRBD1	few	CASSGLDRGGEKLFF	TGCGCCAGCAGCGGACTGGACAGGGGGGGTGAAAAACTGTTTTTT
TRBV20-1	TRBJ2-1	NA	NA	CSATTVLVADRNEQFF	TGCAGTGCCACTACCGTATTGGTAGCGGATCGCAATGAGCAGTTCTTC
TRBV3-1	TRBJ2-3	NA	NA	CASSQGGRAVDTQYF	TGTGCCAGCAGCCAAGGCGGCCGAGCTGTAGATACGCAGTATTTT
TRBV9	TRBJ2-5	TRBD1	many	CASSPRQGETQYF	TGTGCCAGCAGCCCAAGACAGGGTGAGACCCAGTACTTC
TRBV12-3/TRBV12-4	TRBJ2-1	TRBD2	few	CASIRGGPTNEQFF	TGTGCCAGCATTCGCGGGGGGCCCACCAATGAGCAGTTCTTC
TRBV11-2	TRBJ2-1	TRBD2	few	CASRSSGGAHIEQFF	TGTGCCAGCAGATCGAGCGGGGGGGCCCATATTGAGCAGTTCTTC
TRBV5-1	TRBJ2-2	TRBD2	NA	CASSLGLAGFANTGELFF	TGCGCCAGCAGCTTAGGACTAGCGGGGTTTGCGAACACCGGGGAGCTGTTTTTT
TRBV25-1	TRBJ1-4	NA	many	CASSGTNEKLFF	TGTGCCAGCAGTGGAACCAATGAAAAACTGTTTTTT
TRBV20-1	TRBJ2-7	TRBD1	few	CSATLTGTYEQYF	TGCAGTGCCACCCTGACAGGGACCTACGAGCAGTACTTC
TRBV11-2	TRBJ2-5	TRBD1	many	CASSRQGQETQYF	TGTGCCAGCAGCCGACAGGGACAAGAGACCCAGTACTTC
TRBV14	TRBJ1-4	NA	NA	CASSPLGGGQEKLFF	TGTGCCAGCAGCCCTCTTGGGGGGGGCCAGGAAAAACTGTTTTTT
TRBV11-2	TRBJ1-4	NA	many	CASSPGRDLFF	TGTGCCAGCAGCCCGGGACGGGATTTGTTTTTT
TRBV4-1	TRBJ1-2	NA	once	CASSQDGGRVGGYTF	TGCGCCAGCAGCCAAGACGGAGGCAGGGTGGGTGGCTACACCTTC
TRBV20-1	TRBJ2-7	TRBD1	few	CSAKKMDRDYEQYF	TGCAGTGCTAAGAAAATGGACAGGGACTACGAGCAGTACTTC
TRBV12-3/TRBV12-4	TRBJ1-6	TRBD1	NA	CASSLDRGASPLHF	TGTGCCAGCAGTCTAGACAGGGGTGCCTCACCCCTCCACTTT
TRBV7-3	TRBJ1-1	NA	NA	CASSQAVGNAYTEAFF	TGTGCCAGCAGCCAAGCAGTCGGCAACGCGTACACTGAAGCTTTCTTT
TRBV4-1	TRBJ1-6	TRBD1	few	CASSQDRGPPPGGSPLSPLHF	TGCGCCAGCAGCCAAGATCGAGGACCTCCCCCAGGGGGCTCGCCCCTCTCACCCCTCCACTTT
TRBV28	TRBJ1-2	NA	few	CASSLQLGSYTF	TGTGCCAGCAGTTTACAGCTCGGGTCCTACACCTTC
TRBV7-6	TRBJ2-2	NA	NA	CASSKPSGATGELFF	TGTGCCAGCAGCAAACCCTCCGGGGCCACCGGGGAGCTGTTTTTT
TRBV5-1	TRBJ1-3	NA	many	CASSLVTGTSGNTIYF	TGCGCCAGCAGCTTGGTTACAGGGACCTCTGGAAACACCATATATTTT
TRBV9	TRBJ2-5	NA	few	CASSAGNRETQYF	TGTGCCAGCAGCGCAGGTAATCGAGAGACCCAGTACTTC
TRBV3-1	TRBJ2-3	TRBD1	NA	CASGLTGQGVMNTQYF	TGTGCCAGCGGCCTTACGGGACAGGGAGTGATGAATACGCAGTATTTT
TRBV28	TRBJ2-1	TRBD1	NA	CASSFPLGTGQTPVGQFF	TGTGCCAGCAGTTTTCCCCTGGGGACAGGGCAAACTCCTGTGGGGCAGTTCTTC
TRBV9	TRBJ2-1	TRBD2	many	CASSGGPGTSGGWNEQFF	TGTGCCAGCAGCGGAGGCCCCGGGACTAGCGGCGGGTGGAATGAGCAGTTCTTC
TRBV15	TRBJ2-1	NA	NA	CATSRDWTQQFF	TGTGCCACCAGCAGAGATTGGACTCAGCAGTTCTTC
TRBV11-2	TRBJ2-5	TRBD2	few	CASSFAGGFQETQYF	TGTGCCAGCAGCTTTGCGGGGGGCTTTCAAGAGACCCAGTACTTC
TRBV7-2	TRBJ1-1	TRBD1	NA	CASTLGQGNTEAFF	TGTGCCAGCACCCTTGGACAGGGGAACACTGAAGCTTTCTTT
TRBV5-1	TRBJ1-5	NA	NA	CASSTLRRASGNQPQHF	TGCGCCAGCAGCACTCTGAGGAGGGCCTCGGGCAATCAGCCCCAGCATTTT
TRBV12-3/TRBV12-4	TRBJ2-7	NA	NA	CASSLQGFIPYEQYF	TGTGCCAGCAGTTTACAGGGATTCATCCCCTACGAGCAGTACTTC
TRBV7-3	TRBJ2-2	TRBD2	NA	CASRAGASTGELFF	TGTGCCAGCCGAGCGGGGGCGAGCACCGGGGAGCTGTTTTTT
TRBV5-1	TRBJ1-6	NA	NA	CASSSIASYNSPLHF	TGCGCCAGCAGCTCGATAGCCTCCTATAATTCACCCCTCCACTTT
TRBV4-1	TRBJ1-2	NA	NA	CASSQEGTNYGYTF	TGCGCCAGCAGCCAAGAGGGGACTAACTATGGCTACACCTTC
TRBV27	TRBJ1-1	NA	few	CASSFLRGASEAFF	TGTGCCAGCAGTTTCTTGCGGGGCGCATCTGAAGCTTTCTTT
TRBV11-2	TRBJ2-6	TRBD1	few	CASSLIQGTRGANVLTF	TGTGCCAGCAGCTTGATACAGGGGACGCGCGGGGCCAACGTCCTGACTTTC
TRBV11-2	TRBJ1-2	TRBD1	many	CASSLPGGRYGYTF	TGTGCCAGCAGCTTACCAGGGGGCCGATATGGCTACACCTTC
TRBV2	TRBJ2-3	NA	few	CASSEERRTDTQYF	TGTGCCAGCAGTGAAGAGCGGCGCACAGATACGCAGTATTTT
TRBV6-6	TRBJ2-5	NA	many	CASSYSHPRREETQYF	TGTGCCAGCAGTTACTCGCACCCTCGGCGGGAAGAGACCCAGTACTTC
TRBV12-3/TRBV12-4	TRBJ1-1	NA	many	CASSFIGGKPRGEAFF	TGTGCCAGCAGTTTCATCGGTGGGAAACCTAGGGGTGAAGCTTTCTTT
TRBV28	TRBJ2-3	NA	NA	CASSLNPTKTDTQYF	TGTGCCAGCAGTTTAAACCCTACTAAGACAGATACGCAGTATTTT
TRBV5-1	TRBJ1-2	NA	NA	CASSLGDGAYGYTF	TGCGCCAGCAGCTTGGGGGACGGAGCCTATGGCTACACCTTC
TRBV5-1	TRBJ2-1	TRBD1	few	CASSSPDQGVHEQFF	TGCGCCAGCAGCAGCCCGGACCAGGGGGTCCATGAGCAGTTCTTC
TRBV5-1	TRBJ2-7	NA	few	CASSLGSSNEQYF	TGCGCCAGCAGCTTGGGTTCATCGAACGAGCAGTACTTC
TRBV5-1	TRBJ2-2	NA	NA	CASSLYPAGNTGELFF	TGCGCCAGCAGCTTATACCCGGCGGGGAACACCGGGGAGCTGTTTTTT
TRBV2	TRBJ2-7	TRBD2	NA	CASLAGVVSYEQYF	TGTGCCAGCCTAGCGGGGGTTGTCTCCTACGAGCAGTACTTC
TRBV15	TRBJ2-1	NA	NA	CATSRDPTQGRNEQFF	TGTGCCACCAGCAGAGATCCGACCCAGGGTCGAAATGAGCAGTTCTTC
TRBV28	TRBJ1-1	NA	few	CASSPRREENTEAFF	TGTGCCAGCAGTCCCCGCCGGGAGGAGAACACTGAAGCTTTCTTT
TRBV6-5	TRBJ2-3	NA	many	CASAPRRVRDTQYF	TGTGCCAGTGCCCCACGCCGTGTACGAGATACGCAGTATTTT
TRBV7-6	TRBJ1-6	NA	NA	CASSLASYSPLHF	TGTGCCAGCAGCTTAGCCTCCTATTCACCCCTCCACTTT
TRBV10-3	TRBJ2-3	TRBD1	few	CASTGDEADTQYF	TGTGCCTCGACAGGGGATGAGGCAGATACGCAGTATTTT
TRBV7-2	TRBJ2-7	NA	NA	CASSFRISSYEQYF	TGTGCCAGCAGCTTCCGGATCAGCTCCTACGAGCAGTACTTC
TRBV15	TRBJ1-5	NA	NA	CATSRKGGNQPQHF	TGTGCCACCTCCCGTAAGGGGGGCAATCAGCCCCAGCATTTT
TRBV5-1	TRBJ2-3	NA	few	CASSSGPYESADTQYF	TGCGCCAGCAGCTCGGGACCCTATGAAAGCGCAGATACGCAGTATTTT
TRBV7-2	TRBJ2-5	TRBD1	NA	CASSRQGAFETQYF	TGTGCCAGCAGCCGACAGGGGGCATTTGAGACCCAGTACTTC
TRBV2	TRBJ1-6	TRBD1	few	CASTGTGGGHSPLHF	TGTGCCAGCACCGGGACAGGGGGCGGACATTCACCCCTCCACTTT
TRBV28	TRBJ2-1	NA	many	CASSLNNEQFF	TGTGCCAGCAGCTTAAACAATGAGCAGTTCTTC